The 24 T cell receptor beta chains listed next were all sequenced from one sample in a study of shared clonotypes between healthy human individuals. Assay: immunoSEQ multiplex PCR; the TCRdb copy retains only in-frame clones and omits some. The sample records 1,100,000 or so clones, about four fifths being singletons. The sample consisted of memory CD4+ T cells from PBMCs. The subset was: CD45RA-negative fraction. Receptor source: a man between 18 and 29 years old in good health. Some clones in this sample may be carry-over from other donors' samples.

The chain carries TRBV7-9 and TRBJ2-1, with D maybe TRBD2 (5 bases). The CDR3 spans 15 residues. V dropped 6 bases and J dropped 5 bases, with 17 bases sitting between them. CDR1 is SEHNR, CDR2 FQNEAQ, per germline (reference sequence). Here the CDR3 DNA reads TGTGCCAGCAGGCCGGGAAATAGCGCACACAATGAGCAGTTCTTC. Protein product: CASRPGNSAHNEQFF.

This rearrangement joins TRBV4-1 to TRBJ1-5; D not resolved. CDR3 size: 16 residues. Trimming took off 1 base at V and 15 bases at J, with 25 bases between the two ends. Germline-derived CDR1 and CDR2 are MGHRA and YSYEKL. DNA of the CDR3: TGCGCCAGCAGCCAAGTTACCATAGGCAACACCCTCCCGAGGCATTTT. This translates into CASSQVTIGNTLPRHF.

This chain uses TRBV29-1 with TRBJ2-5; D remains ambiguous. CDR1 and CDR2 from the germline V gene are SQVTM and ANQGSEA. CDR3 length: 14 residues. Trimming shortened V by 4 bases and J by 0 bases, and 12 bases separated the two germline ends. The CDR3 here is CSVVGAMYQETQYF. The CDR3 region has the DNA TGCAGCGTTGTTGGAGCTATGTACCAAGAGACCCAGTACTTC.

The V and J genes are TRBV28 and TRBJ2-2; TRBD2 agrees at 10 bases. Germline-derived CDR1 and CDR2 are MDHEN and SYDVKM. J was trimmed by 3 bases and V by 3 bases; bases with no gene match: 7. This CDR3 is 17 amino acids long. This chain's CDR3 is CASSLGSGRGDTGELFF. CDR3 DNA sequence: TGTGCCAGCAGTTTGGGGAGCGGGAGGGGGGACACCGGGGAGCTGTTTTTT.

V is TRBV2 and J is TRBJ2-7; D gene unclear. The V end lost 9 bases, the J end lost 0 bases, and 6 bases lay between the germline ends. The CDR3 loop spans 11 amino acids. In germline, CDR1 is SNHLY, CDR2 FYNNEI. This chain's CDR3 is CASGVSYEQYF. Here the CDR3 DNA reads TGTGCCAGTGGGGTCTCCTACGAGCAGTACTTC. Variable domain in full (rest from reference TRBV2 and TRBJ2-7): EPEVTQTPSHQVTQMGQEVILRCVPISNHLYFYWYRQILGQKVEFLVSFYNNEISEKSEIFDDQFSVERPDGSNFTLKIRSTKLEDSAMYFCASGVSYEQYFGPGTRLTVT.

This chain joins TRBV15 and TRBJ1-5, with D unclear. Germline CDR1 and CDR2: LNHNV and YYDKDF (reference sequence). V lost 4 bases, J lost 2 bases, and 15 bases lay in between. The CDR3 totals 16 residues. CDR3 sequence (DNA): TGTGCCACCAGCACCCCGGGAGCCGGACGCAATCAGCCCCAGCATTTT. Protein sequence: CATSTPGAGRNQPQHF.

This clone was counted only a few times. The CDR3 protein is CASNQGSSDTQYF. Here the CDR3 DNA reads TGTGCCAGCAACCAAGGTAGTTCAGATACGCAGTATTTT. This rearrangement joins TRBV9 to TRBJ2-3; D uncertain. Per the germline V gene, CDR1 is SGDLS and CDR2 is YYNGEE. V lost 6 bases, J lost 4 bases, and 12 bases lay in between. The CDR3 sequence is 13 residues long.

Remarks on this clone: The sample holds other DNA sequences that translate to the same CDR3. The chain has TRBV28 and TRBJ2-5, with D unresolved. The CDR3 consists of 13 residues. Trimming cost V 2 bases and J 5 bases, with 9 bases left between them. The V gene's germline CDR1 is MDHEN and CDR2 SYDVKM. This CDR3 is CASSLSSEETQYF. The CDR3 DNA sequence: TGTGCCAGCAGTTTAAGTTCGGAGGAGACCCAGTACTTC.

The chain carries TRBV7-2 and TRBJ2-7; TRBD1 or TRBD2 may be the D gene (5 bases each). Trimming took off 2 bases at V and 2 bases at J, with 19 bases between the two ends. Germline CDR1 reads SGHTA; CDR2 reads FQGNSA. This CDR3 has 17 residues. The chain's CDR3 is CASSLKTGTPTPYEQYF. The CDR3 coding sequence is TGTGCCAGCAGCTTAAAAACCGGGACCCCCACCCCCTACGAGCAGTACTTC.

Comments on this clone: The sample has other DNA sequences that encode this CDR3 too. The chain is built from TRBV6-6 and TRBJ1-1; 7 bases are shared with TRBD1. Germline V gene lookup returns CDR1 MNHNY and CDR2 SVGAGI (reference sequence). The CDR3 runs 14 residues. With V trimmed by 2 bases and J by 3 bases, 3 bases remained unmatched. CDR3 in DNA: TGTGCCAGCAGTTACAGCAGGGGGGACACTGAAGCTTTCTTT. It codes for CASSYSRGDTEAFF.

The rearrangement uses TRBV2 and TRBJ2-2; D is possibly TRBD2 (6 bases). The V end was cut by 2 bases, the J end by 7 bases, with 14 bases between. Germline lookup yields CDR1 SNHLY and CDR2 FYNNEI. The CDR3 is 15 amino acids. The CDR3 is CASSERASAGGELFF. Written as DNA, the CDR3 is TGTGCCAGCAGTGAACGGGCTAGCGCGGGCGGGGAGCTGTTTTTT. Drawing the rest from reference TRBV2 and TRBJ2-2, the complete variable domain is EPEVTQTPSHQVTQMGQEVILRCVPISNHLYFYWYRQILGQKVEFLVSFYNNEISEKSEIFDDQFSVERPDGSNFTLKIRSTKLEDSAMYFCASSERASAGGELFFGEGSRLTVL.

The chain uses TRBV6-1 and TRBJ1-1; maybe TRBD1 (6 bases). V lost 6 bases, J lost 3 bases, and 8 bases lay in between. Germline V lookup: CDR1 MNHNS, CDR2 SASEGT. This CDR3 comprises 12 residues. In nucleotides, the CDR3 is TGTGCCAGCAGGGACAGTTACACTGAAGCTTTCTTT. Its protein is CASRDSYTEAFF.

CDR3 nucleotides: TGTGCCAGCAGTCGGCCCGCGGGGGCATTGAACACTGAAGCTTTCTTT. This gives the protein CASSRPAGALNTEAFF. The chain has TRBV7-2 and TRBJ1-1; TRBD1 might be the D (6 bases). CDR3 size: 16 residues. The germline CDR1 and CDR2 sequences are SGHTA and FQGNSA. V gave up 6 bases and J gave up 0 bases, with 17 bases separating them.

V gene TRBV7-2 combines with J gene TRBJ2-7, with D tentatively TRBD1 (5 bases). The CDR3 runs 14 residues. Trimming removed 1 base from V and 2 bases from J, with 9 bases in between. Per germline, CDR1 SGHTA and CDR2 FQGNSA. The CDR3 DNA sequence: TGTGCCAGCAGCTTAGGGGCGGACACCTACGAGCAGTACTTC. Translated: CASSLGADTYEQYF.

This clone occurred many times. Here the CDR3 DNA reads TGCGCCAGCAGCCAAGACGGGCTTAGCGGGAGGGTGTATACGCAGTATTTT. It translates to CASSQDGLSGRVYTQYF. The chain carries TRBV4-3 and TRBJ2-3; 11 bases line up with TRBD2. The CDR3 has 17 residues. Germline lookup yields CDR1 LGHNA and CDR2 YSLEER. V shed 0 bases and J 7 bases; nucleotides not matched to a gene: 9.

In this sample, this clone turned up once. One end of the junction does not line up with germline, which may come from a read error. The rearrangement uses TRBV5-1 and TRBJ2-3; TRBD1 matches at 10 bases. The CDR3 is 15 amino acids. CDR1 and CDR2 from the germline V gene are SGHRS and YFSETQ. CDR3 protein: CARSLPDRGTDTQYF. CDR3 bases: TGCGCCAGGAGCTTGCCGGACAGGGGGACAGATACGCAGTATTTT.

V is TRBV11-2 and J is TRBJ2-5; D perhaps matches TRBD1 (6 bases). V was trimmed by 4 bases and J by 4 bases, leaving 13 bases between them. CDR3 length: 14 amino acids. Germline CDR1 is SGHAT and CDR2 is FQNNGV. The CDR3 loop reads CASSSLRGGETQYF. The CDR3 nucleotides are TGTGCCAGCAGCTCGCTCAGGGGCGGAGAGACCCAGTACTTC.

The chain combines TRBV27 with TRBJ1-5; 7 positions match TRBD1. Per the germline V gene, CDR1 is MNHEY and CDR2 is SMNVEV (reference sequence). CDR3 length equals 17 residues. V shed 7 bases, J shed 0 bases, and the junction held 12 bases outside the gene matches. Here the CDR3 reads CASTIEDRDYSNQPQHF. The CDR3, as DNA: TGTGCCAGCACCATCGAAGACAGGGACTATAGCAATCAGCCCCAGCATTTT.

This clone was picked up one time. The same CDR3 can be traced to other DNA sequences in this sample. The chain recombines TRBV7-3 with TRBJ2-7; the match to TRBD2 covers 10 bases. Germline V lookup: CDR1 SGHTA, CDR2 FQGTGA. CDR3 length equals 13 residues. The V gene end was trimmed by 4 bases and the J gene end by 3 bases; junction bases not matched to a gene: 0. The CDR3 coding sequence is TGTGCCAGCAGCTGGACTAGCGGCTACGAGCAGTACTTC. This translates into CASSWTSGYEQYF.

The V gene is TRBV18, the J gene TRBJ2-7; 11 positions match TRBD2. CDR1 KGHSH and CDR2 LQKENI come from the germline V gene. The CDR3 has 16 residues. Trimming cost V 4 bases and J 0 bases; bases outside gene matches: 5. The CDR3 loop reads CASSRGLAGSSYEQYF. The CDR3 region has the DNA TGTGCCAGCTCACGCGGACTAGCGGGCAGCTCCTACGAGCAGTACTTC.

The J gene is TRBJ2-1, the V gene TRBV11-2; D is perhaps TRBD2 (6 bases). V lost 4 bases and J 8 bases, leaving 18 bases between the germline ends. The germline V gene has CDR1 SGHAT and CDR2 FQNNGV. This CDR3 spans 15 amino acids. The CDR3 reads CASSWTWDPGDEQFF. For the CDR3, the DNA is TGTGCCAGCAGCTGGACGTGGGACCCGGGGGATGAGCAGTTCTTC.

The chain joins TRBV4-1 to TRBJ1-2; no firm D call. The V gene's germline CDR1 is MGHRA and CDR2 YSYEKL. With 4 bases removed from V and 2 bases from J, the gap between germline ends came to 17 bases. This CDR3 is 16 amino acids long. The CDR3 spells CASSPNTLSMNYGYTF. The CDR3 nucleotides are TGCGCCAGCAGCCCCAACACCCTCTCGATGAACTATGGCTACACCTTC.

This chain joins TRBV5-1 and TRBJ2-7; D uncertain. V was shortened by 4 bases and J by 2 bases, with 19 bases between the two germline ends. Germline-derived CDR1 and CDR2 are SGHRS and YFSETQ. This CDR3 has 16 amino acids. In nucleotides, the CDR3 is TGCGCCAGCAGCACCCGACCGGGCCCCGGAGCCTACGAGCAGTACTTC. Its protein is CASSTRPGPGAYEQYF.

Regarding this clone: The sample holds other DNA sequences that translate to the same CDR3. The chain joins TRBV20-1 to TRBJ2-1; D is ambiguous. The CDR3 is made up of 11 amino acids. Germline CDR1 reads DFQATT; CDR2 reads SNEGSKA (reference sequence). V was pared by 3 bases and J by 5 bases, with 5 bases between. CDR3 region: CSASGDNEQFF. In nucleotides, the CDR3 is TGCAGTGCTAGTGGGGACAATGAGCAGTTCTTC.